This T cell receptor beta chain appears in the sequencing data of a study of lymphopenia after photon versus proton radiotherapy. The repertoire was sequenced with immunoSEQ multiplex PCR; TCRdb's copy has only in-frame clones and lacks some. The data contain about 16,000 clones, about 88% of them singletons. From germline, CDR1 is MNHNS and CDR2 SASEGT. The CDR3 sequence is 13 residues long. Trimming pared 4 bases from V and 6 bases from J, leaving 10 bases between. This TCR was sampled from a woman in her fifties or sixties with cholangiocarcinoma. Some clones in this sample may be carry-over from other donors' samples. The sample consisted of peripheral blood, taken from a patient treated with proton-based radiotherapy. This rearrangement joins TRBV6-1 to TRBJ1-5, with unresolved D. This CDR3 is CASSGHRSQPQHF. The DNA for the CDR3 is TGTGCCAGCAGTGGACATCGGAGTCAGCCCCAGCATTTT.